The 2 T cell receptor beta chains below come from one sample, sequenced in a study of human T cells and chemical hapten exposure. Indicated time point: patch test 2, 6 weeks after DPC sensitization. Treatment specified: therapeutic diphenylcyclopropenone sensitization with weekly scalp DPC. TCRdb redid the calling of the RACE reads with MiXCR, one entry per CDR3 protein. The repertoire holds 330,000 or so distinct CDR3 sequences, roughly 6.3% seen once, with about 5% in the top ten. Specimen: whole blood, collected in connection with sensitization to the hapten diphenylcyclopropenone (DPC). Receptors originate from a woman under 30 with alopecia areata. Some clones in this sample may be carry-over from other donors' samples.

The rearrangement joins TRBV6-4 to TRBJ2-4; the D is unclear. This CDR3 comprises 13 residues. V was clipped by 10 bases and J by 0 bases, with 10 bases between them. Germline V gene data show CDR1 as MRHNA and CDR2 as SNTAGT. The CDR3 DNA sequence: TGTGCCACATTTGGATCAGCCAAAAACATTCAGTACTTC. The encoded protein is CATFGSAKNIQYF.

The V gene is TRBV3-1, the J gene TRBJ2-7; no reliable D call. The CDR3 is 12 residues long. CDR1 is LGHDT, CDR2 YNNKEL, per germline (reference sequence). Trimming took off 5 bases at V and 6 bases at J, with 11 bases between the two ends. The CDR3: CASSFSASEQYF. CDR3 DNA sequence: TGTGCCAGCAGCTTCTCCGCCTCCGAGCAGTACTTC.